The T cell receptor beta chain described here comes from a study of T cell repertoires in cytomegalovirus infection (dated by TCRdb to about 2019). About the full investigation: Donor HLA type was relevant to the analysis, as public TCR beta signatures indicated carriage of CMV infection together with the matching HLA type. The research as a whole found: The ex vivo response was dominated by HLA-C-restricted CMV-specific TCR beta clonotypes, which also provided the single most frequent clonotype in two of eight donors. Carriers of CMV infection plus the relevant HLA type were discriminated by the cumulative frequency of public TCR beta family members in the study cohort and in an independent approximately 340-donor cohort.

From cysteine to phenylalanine, the CDR3 is 16 amino acids long. Solely the CDR3 DNA is kept, with 48 bases framed from the first base. V and J lose 6 bases and 1 base, and a span of 16 bases separates them. In its sample, this clonotype was seen a few times. It has no known antigen specificity. The input lacks base qualities; no much larger clone sits a single base away. For sequencing, an Illumina HiSeq 1500 was employed. TCRdb ran its own pipeline on the public reads, namely fastp trimming at Q25 and MiXCR clone calling, and kept in-frame beta chains. Each record represents a unique CDR3 protein, reported with the most common genes and DNA among its rows. This sample is represented by roughly 300,000 distinct CDR3 sequences; 8% to 9.5% of them were singletons. The leading ten clones occupy approximately 4.7% of the sample.

The specimen sequenced was PBMCs. The receptor's source is a human donor in good health (CMV status not recorded). Some clones in this sample may be carry-over from other donors' samples. The chain employs TRBV23-1 and TRBJ1-5; TRBD1 is perhaps the D gene, given 6 matching bases. TRBV23-1 is treated as an ORF (open reading frame) with a function not yet certain. The CDR3 sequence is CASSHRESGSNQPQHF. The bases are TGCGCCAGCAGCCACAGGGAAAGTGGGAGCAATCAGCCCCAGCATTTT.